One and the same sample provided the 8 T cell receptor beta chains below, sequenced in a study of vaccination and CD4 T cells after COVID-19. As for treatment: approximately nine-day PBMC culture with coronavirus spike peptide pools or control peptides (ViraFEST assay). CD4+ T lymphocytes from the unexposed donor were collected before the COVID-19 pandemic (2011-2018). Antigens of these TCRs are unknown. Sequencing of the DNA from cultured CD4+ T cells was carried out with the Oncomine TCR Beta short-read assay. TCRdb reanalysed the PCR reads using MiXCR and keeps one entry per CDR3 protein. Among about 2,800 distinct CDR3 sequences listed, more than 35% were seen once. Sequencing was performed on CD4+ T cells from blood, cultured in vitro. The receptors shown here come from a human donor in good health.

This clonotype was seen once. This chain joins TRBV20-1 and TRBJ1-1; TRBD1 aligns across 7 bases. Trimming cost V 0 bases and J 4 bases; bases outside gene matches: 2. Germline CDR1 DFQATT, CDR2 SNEGSKA (reference sequence). The CDR3 is 13 residues long. CDR3 nucleotide sequence: TGCAGTGCTAGAGAACAGGGGAGCACTGAAGCTTTCTTT. Translated, it gives CSAREQGSTEAFF.

The J gene is TRBJ2-3, the V gene TRBV7-2, with D possibly matching TRBD2 (5 bases). Per germline, CDR1 SGHTA and CDR2 FQGNSA. V lost 1 base and J lost 2, with 7 bases in between. The CDR3 is made up of 14 amino acids. The CDR3 region has the DNA TGTGCCAGCAGCTTAGGCGGGTACACAGATACGCAGTATTTT. Translated, it gives CASSLGGYTDTQYF. Variable domain in full (rest from reference TRBV7-2 and TRBJ2-3): GAGVSQSPSNKVTEKGKDVELRCDPISGHTALYWYRQSLGQGLEFLIYFQGNSAPDKSGLPSDRFSAERTGGSVSTLTIQRTQQEDSAVYLCASSLGGYTDTQYFGPGTRLTVL.

The rearrangement joins TRBV6-4 to TRBJ2-1; 8 bases map to TRBD1. V lost 6 bases and J lost 9; bases outside the gene matches: 10. Per the germline V gene, CDR1 is MRHNA and CDR2 is SNTAGT. The CDR3 spans 14 residues. The CDR3 loop reads CASSPDRGISEQFF. Written as DNA, the CDR3 is TGTGCCAGCAGCCCCGACAGGGGAATAAGTGAGCAGTTCTTC.

The V call is TRBV7-9, the J call TRBJ2-2; D not certain. CDR3 length equals 13 residues. The V end was cut by 5 bases, the J end by 7 bases, with 11 bases between. Germline CDR1 is SEHNR and CDR2 is FQNEAQ (reference sequence). The CDR3 nucleotides are TGTGCCAGCAGCCCACCGACTGGCGGGGAGCTGTTTTTT. Translated: CASSPPTGGELFF.

Remarks on this clonotype: An end of the junction does not agree with germline; a read error may underlie this. The chain joins TRBV28 to TRBJ2-5; the match to TRBD1 covers 9 bases. In germline, CDR1 is MDHEN, CDR2 SYDVKM. The CDR3 totals 15 residues. CDR3 loop: CASRSDRGSQGTQYF. In nucleotides, the CDR3 is TGTGCCAGCAGATCGGACAGGGGTTCGCAAGGGACCCAGTACTTC.

This clonotype was counted once. This sequence joins TRBV18 and TRBJ2-2; 9 bases match TRBD1. From germline, CDR1 is KGHSH and CDR2 LQKENI. CDR3 length: 15 residues. J was trimmed by 7 bases and V by 4 bases; bases with no gene match: 7. This CDR3 reads CASSRPGQGGGELFF. As DNA, the CDR3 is TGTGCCAGCTCACGACCGGGACAGGGAGGCGGGGAGCTGTTTTTT.

V gene TRBV6-1 combines with J gene TRBJ2-7; D call uncertain. This CDR3 is 16 amino acids long. Deletions cut 7 bases from V and 0 bases from J, with 19 bases between. CDR1 and CDR2 (germline): MNHNS, SASEGT. The CDR3 DNA reads TGTGCCAGCAACCACGGACCGGATTCCCTCTCCTACGAGCAGTACTTC. Translated: CASNHGPDSLSYEQYF.

The gene calls are TRBV20-1 and TRBJ1-5; D is ambiguous. Deletions cut 0 bases from V and 2 bases from J, with 11 bases between. Germline V gives CDR1 DFQATT, CDR2 SNEGSKA (reference sequence). The CDR3 has 15 amino acids. This CDR3 is CSARDRLLGNQPQHF. The CDR3 DNA reads as TGCAGTGCTAGAGATCGGCTACTAGGCAATCAGCCCCAGCATTTT.